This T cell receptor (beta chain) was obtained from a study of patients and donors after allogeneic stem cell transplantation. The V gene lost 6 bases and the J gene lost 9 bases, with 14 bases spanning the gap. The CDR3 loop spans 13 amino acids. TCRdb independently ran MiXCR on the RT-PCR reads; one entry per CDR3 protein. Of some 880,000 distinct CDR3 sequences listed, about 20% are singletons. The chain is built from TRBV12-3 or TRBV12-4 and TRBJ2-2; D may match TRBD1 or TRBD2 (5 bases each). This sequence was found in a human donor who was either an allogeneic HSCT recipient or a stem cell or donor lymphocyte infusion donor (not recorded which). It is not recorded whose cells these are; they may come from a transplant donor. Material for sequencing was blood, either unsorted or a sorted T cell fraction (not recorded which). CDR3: CASSLNGARELFF. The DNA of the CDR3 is TGTGCCAGCAGCCTGAACGGGGCCAGGGAGCTGTTTTTT.